This TCR beta chain was sequenced for a study of response to subunit inactivated influenza vaccine. A remark on this clonotype: Its antigen remains unknown.

One entry per CDR3 protein, called by TCRdb with MiXCR from the RT-PCR reads. The sample shows some 180,000 distinct CDR3 sequences, 9.2% of them seen only once. Study-level points and caveats: The authors suggested that few new T cells are recruited per seasonal influenza vaccination.

The CDR3 loop spans 15 amino acids. Germline V gene lookup returns CDR1 MNHEY and CDR2 SMNVEV (reference sequence). Unmatched junction bases numbered 3, after V lost 2 bases and J lost 1 base. This material consisted of non-naive T cells sorted from PBMCs, taken on the day of vaccination. The source of this sequence is a man aged 50 to 59 who received an inactivated influenza vaccine. The chain carries TRBV27 and TRBJ2-3; 7 bases match TRBD2. The chain's CDR3 is CASSLRTSGTDTQYF. CDR3 DNA: TGTGCCAGCAGTTTAAGGACTAGTGGCACAGATACGCAGTATTTT.